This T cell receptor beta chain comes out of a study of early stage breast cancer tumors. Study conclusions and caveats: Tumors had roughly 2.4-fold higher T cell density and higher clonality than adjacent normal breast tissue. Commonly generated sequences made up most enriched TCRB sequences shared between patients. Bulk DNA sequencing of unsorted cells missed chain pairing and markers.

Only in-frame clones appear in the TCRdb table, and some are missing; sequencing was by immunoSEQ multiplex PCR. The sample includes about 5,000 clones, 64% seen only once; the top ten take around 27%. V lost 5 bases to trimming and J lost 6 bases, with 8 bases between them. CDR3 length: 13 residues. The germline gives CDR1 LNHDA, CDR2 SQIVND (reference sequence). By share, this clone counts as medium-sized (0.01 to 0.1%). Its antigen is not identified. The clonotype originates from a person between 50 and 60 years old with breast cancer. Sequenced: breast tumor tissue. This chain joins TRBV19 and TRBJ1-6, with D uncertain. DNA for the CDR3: TGTGCCAGTAGTCCGTCCACTAATTCACCCCTCCACTTT. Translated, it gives CASSPSTNSPLHF.